A selection of T cell receptor beta chains follows, all from one sample in a study of OX40 agonist ivuxolimab in advanced cancers. Sequenced by immunoSEQ multiplex PCR; TCRdb stores in-frame clones only, minus some. The profile shows about 52,000 clones, approximately 94% of them singletons. Sequences were derived from CD4+ or CD8+ T cells sorted from blood, sampled in a trial of the OX40 agonist ivuxolimab. These receptor sequences come from an adult with an advanced solid tumor such as melanoma, head and neck, liver or kidney cancer. The CDR3 runs from the conserved cysteine through the conserved F or W. The D gene is left open where the match is weak.

D gene	J gene	V gene	CDR3 protein
TRBD1	TRBJ1-2	TRBV28	CASSFQGARDGYTF
.	TRBJ2-2	TRBV7-5	CATTITGELFF
TRBD1	TRBJ2-7	TRBV29-1	CSVEDLRQGANEQYF
TRBD2	TRBJ2-1	TRBV2	CASSEPLAGGYNEQFF
.	TRBJ2-1	TRBV6-5	CASSYSDSSYNEQFF
.	TRBJ2-1	TRBV19	CASSIGTSYNEQFF
.	TRBJ2-7	TRBV2	CASSGGDEQYF
TRBD2	TRBJ2-1	TRBV7-9	CASSLKPLGLAGNNEQFF
.	TRBJ1-2	TRBV18	CASSPPELTLGGYTF
.	TRBJ1-3	TRBV6-1	CASSEAGITIYF
TRBD2	TRBJ2-7	TRBV6-5	CASGSGGRRGEQYF
TRBD2	TRBJ2-5	TRBV28	CASSFGLAGVETQYF
.	TRBJ2-1	TRBV2	CASSDLASYNEQFF
TRBD2	TRBJ2-5	TRBV19	CASSIVTSGRIQETQYF
TRBD1	TRBJ1-5	TRBV28	CASIPGGGGPNQPQHF
.	TRBJ1-3	TRBV9	CASTAGVGNTIYF
.	TRBJ2-7	TRBV5-1	CASSATSYEQYF
.	TRBJ2-7	TRBV27	CASSLQGQSYEQYF
TRBD1	TRBJ2-5	TRBV5-1	CASRTGTGIETQYF
.	.	TRBV6-1	CASREILSRSYEQYF
TRBD1	TRBJ2-1	TRBV5-1	CASSPGTGGLDNEQFF
.	TRBJ2-7	TRBV25-1	CASSESDGLKIYEQYF
TRBD2	TRBJ2-1	TRBV5-1	CASGVGTSGYNEQFF
.	TRBJ2-7	TRBV28	CASSLGAVGQRPHEQYF
TRBD1	TRBJ1-3	TRBV19	CASRYWDRGGPGNTIYF
.	TRBJ2-1	TRBV7-9	CASSLVIGVNEQFF
.	TRBJ1-3	TRBV28	CASSFGISGNTIYF
TRBD1	TRBJ1-4	TRBV9	CASSARGLTNEKLFF
TRBD2	TRBJ2-7	TRBV18	CASSFVGTSAYEQYF
.	TRBJ2-6	TRBV19	CASSEAGLSGANVLTF
.	TRBJ2-7	TRBV27	CASSLTGAEGYEQYF
.	TRBJ2-7	TRBV28	CASTPLTEIPYEQYF
.	TRBJ1-2	TRBV28	CASSLGGEGYTF
TRBD2	TRBJ2-7	TRBV11-2	CASSLWTSGSGYEQYF
.	TRBJ2-1	TRBV7-9	CASSSGGASVNEQFF
.	TRBJ2-7	TRBV19	CASSMVPYEQYF
TRBD2	TRBJ2-2	TRBV30	CAWSVTSGRKAGELFF
.	TRBJ2-7	TRBV19	CASSIDLNRAVDEQYF
.	TRBJ2-7	TRBV11-2	CASSFHVEGYEQYF
.	TRBJ1-5	TRBV6-6	CASSYSGWPQHF
.	TRBJ2-1	TRBV11-2	CASSPHSLGVYNEQFF
TRBD1	TRBJ2-3	TRBV27	CASSFGQGDADTQYF
.	TRBJ2-7	TRBV15	CATSDSSYEQYF
.	TRBJ2-7	TRBV4-1	CASSQDWKEQYF